This record concerns one TCR beta chain sequence. This clone has just a few counts. The clone's antigen remains unknown. Qualities for individual bases were not recorded, and no much larger clone is one base off. In total, 500 to 700 healthy bone marrow donors made up the cohort. All cohort members were sampled while nominally healthy, although unrecorded immune exposures were likely present. The donor tested CMV seronegative, placing the donor among the 350 to 400 seronegative members of the cohort. Each donor provided a peripheral blood sample, and peripheral blood mononuclear cells were used for TCR beta sequencing. The Qiagen DNeasy Blood Extraction Kit was used to extract genomic DNA from the blood cell samples. The library relied on the immunoSEQ multiplex PCR assay. The multiplex PCR relied on a mix of 60 forward primers for TCR Vbeta segments and 13 reverse primers for TCR Jbeta segments. Amplification of the CDR3 region of rearranged TCR beta genes was performed with a multiplex PCR assay on genomic DNA. On the Illumina HiSeq System, the amplified TCR beta libraries were sequenced as 87-base-pair reads. As for the authors' bioinformatics: A later analysis tallied around 87 million unique TCR beta chains across the approximately 670 repertoires, and approximately 11 million of those chains were shared by two or more donors. Raw reads were error-corrected and collapsed into unique sequences by a nearest-neighbor algorithm in which closely related sequences were merged to remove PCR and sequencing errors. CDR3 sequences were aligned to IMGT reference sequences to assign V, D and J gene segments. For a sequence to be retained, a match of at least six nucleotides to both a V gene segment and a J gene segment was required. A rearrangement counted as productive if the CDR3 had no stop codons and remained in frame with V and J, and every other rearrangement counted as non-productive. Following IMGT convention, CDR3 was defined as the stretch from the second conserved V-encoded cysteine to the conserved J-encoded phenylalanine. Sequences without an unambiguous match to a single V gene segment were excluded from the earlier analysis of 450 to 750 of the donors. In an earlier analysis of some 590 of the donors, a V segment was called functional when productive rearrangements were above 56.7%, and segregating when the standard deviation between donors exceeded 5%. A statistical classification framework was built to diagnose cytomegalovirus status from the catalog of TCR beta chain sequences. In a later analysis, TCR nucleotide sequences were compared against IMGT/GENE-DB human TR gene sequences so that V and J genes could be assigned. The TCRdist pipeline was used in a later analysis to assign CDR3 sequences and most-parsimonious VDJ recombination scenarios. In a later analysis, each TCR beta chain was defined by its CDR3 amino acid sequence together with its V-gene family, and reads lacking a unique V-gene family were excluded. To address suspected cross-contamination and a sequencing artifact, a later analysis removed some 620 highly shared, low-generation-probability nucleotide sequences. In a later analysis, a clonal expansion index for each public chain was calculated from normalized within-repertoire ranks of inferred template counts. In a later analysis, generation probabilities were computed with a VDJ recombination model fitted to out-of-frame rearrangements, and the resulting probabilities were checked against IGoR. Hypergeometric tests were used in a later analysis to score TCR-TCR, TCR-HLA and TCR-CMV co-occurrence, with a repertoire-size bias correction applied to the TCR pairs. A later analysis estimated false discovery rates by permuting HLA or CMV assignments 20 times. In a later analysis, co-occurring TCRs were grouped using DBSCAN, with TCRdist sequence similarity added in when clustering inside HLA-allele-positive subsets. Co-occurrence clustering excluded repertoires with fewer than 30,000 or more than 120,000 public chains, plus five with anomalous nucleotide sharing. TCRdb carries this immuneACCESS record with in-frame sequences only. Its versions omit some clonotypes, under half of them owing to an unresolved V gene in the studies checked, with the rest unexplained. From that table come the V and J calls and clone size; the DNA was used to work out D and trimming. The sample table lists under 150,000 clones, 75% to 85% of them with a count of one. 3% to 3.5% of the sample is held by the ten biggest clonotypes.

The data were obtained in a study of cytomegalovirus exposure and HLA in healthy donors (dated 2017 in TCRdb). As for the study more broadly: According to an earlier analysis of a few hundred of the donors, about 180 million T cells yielded 117 million unique TCR beta sequences and approximately 280 Gb of sequence data. Roughly 310 gigabases of sequencing data and some 85 million unique TCR sequences were included in an early release covering several hundred HLA-typed donors. Of the 300 to 500 genotyped donors, roughly 80% were placed in the genetic ancestry cluster associated with self-reported Caucasian donors. The aim of the study was to test whether cataloging public T cell receptors could identify signatures of past pathogen exposure. The study used immunosequencing to profile the T cell repertoires of more than 650 subjects and linked those repertoires to cytomegalovirus serostatus. A separate validation cohort of roughly 110 different subjects was used in addition to the approximately 700-subject first cohort. The study combined high-throughput TCR immunosequencing, statistical association of individual TCRs with disease status, and machine learning to predict cytomegalovirus infection status. A later analysis re-analyzed previously published TCR beta repertoires from roughly 600 donors and added high-resolution HLA genotyping to study TCR occurrence patterns. Rather than drawing on any new phenotypic data, the later analysis identified candidate immune exposures from TCR beta sequences and the way those sequences occurred across donors. An earlier analysis of several hundred of the donors used high-throughput TCR beta sequencing to judge whether each TCR beta V gene segment behaved as functional or pseudogenic. Donor age, sex, ethnicity and CMV serostatus were compiled alongside the repertoire data. A later genetic analysis took genome-wide SNP genotypes for about 55% of the 666 donors and used that subset as a discovery cohort. Every discovery cohort repertoire had been produced on one sequencing platform. HLA typing included class I and class II loci at four-digit resolution. The number of donors typed differed by locus, with 629-630 for A, B, C, DRB1 and DQB1, approximately 500 for DQA1, 600 to 610 for DPA1, and approximately 470 for DPB1. Four to six DR-DQ haplotypes were handled as single units for association and clustering because linkage in the cohort was strong. Among 398 genotyped donors of the cohort, an average of about 240,000 unique TCR beta nucleotide sequences were sequenced per donor, around 18% of them non-productive. Study-wide conclusions, independent of this receptor: Correlated functional status among segregating V segments might be attributable to linkage disequilibrium, but an unknown experimental factor could not be ruled out. A later analysis associated 16,951 TCR beta sequences with specific HLA alleles at a false discovery rate of 0.05. Most TCR sequences were seen in very few donors, while some public TCRs were found in many individuals. According to a later genetic analysis, donors in an Asian-associated ancestry cluster had fewer N-insertions in productive TCRs than the approximately 650-donor mean. A later analysis reported that several top co-occurrence clusters appeared linked to parvovirus B19, influenza, CMV and Epstein-Barr virus. The study listed 164 TCR beta chains as associated with cytomegalovirus. A few of the identified cytomegalovirus-associated TCR beta chains were confirmed in vitro to be specific for cytomegalovirus antigens. Compared with equally common non-associated chains, HLA-associated TCR beta chains in a later analysis were more clonally expanded and had lower generation probabilities. In a later genetic analysis, a missense DCLRE1C variant was associated with V-gene and J-gene trimming of TCR beta chains, and the association was replicated in an independent cohort. Because the 87-base-pair reads could not distinguish some IMGT-functional V segments, including TRBV6-2 and TRBV6-3, those segments were excluded. This cohort had only TCR beta chains sequenced, and the lack of alpha or paired-chain data limited which features could be detected. A later analysis found that TCR association rates varied across HLA loci, with DRB1 alleles showing the most associated TCRs and HLA-C alleles the fewest. The only immune exposure information available for the cohort was CMV serostatus. Because counts were too low, roughly 17 rarely observed V segments, including chromosome 9 orphons, were left out of the earlier analysis of approximately 580 of the donors. In an earlier analysis of some 500 of the donors, most TCR beta V segments appeared in productive rearrangements about 87% or about 30% of the time, broadly matching IMGT annotations. A further reported finding was that TCR beta sequences accurately predicted the HLA-A and HLA-B alleles for most subjects in the first cohort. Most CMV-associated TCR beta chains appeared to be HLA-restricted in a later analysis, and the HLA associations seemed to be driven largely by CMV exposure. Cytomegalovirus status was reported to be diagnosed by the classifier with high specificity and sensitivity in both the original and validation cohorts. Because some donors lacked HLA typing at each locus, the association tests relied only on the typed subset. The authors suggested that the approach could potentially be generalized to other disease states and immunological phenotypes. Sequencing depth was assumed to be roughly uniform across donors in the presence/absence analyses, though that assumption may not hold. The sequencing pipeline was judged likely to have produced a cluster of highly shared sequence variants as a technical artifact. Strong co-occurrence of HLA alleles, especially DR and DQ, made assigning TCR associations to individual alleles difficult.

The germline V gene (reference sequence) supplies CDR1 WNHNN and CDR2 SYGVQD. Reading from cysteine to phenylalanine, the CDR3 counts 14 amino acids. The kept DNA is CDR3 alone, 42 bases in frame from the first base. The germline V and J ends show losses of 6 bases and 0 bases respectively, and no gene match explains 1 base of the junction. Sequences were obtained from PBMCs. This TCR was sampled from a female donor in good health and CMV-seronegative. The receptor chain draws on TRBV10-1 and TRBJ2-2, with 7 bases in between that match TRBD2. For the CDR3, the sequence is CASRTSSNTGELFF. Here is the DNA: TGCGCCAGCAGGACTAGCTCGAACACCGGGGAGCTGTTTTTT.